This T cell receptor (beta chain) was found in a study of shared clonotypes between healthy human individuals. Turning to the study itself: CD4 naive and memory got three plates each, CD8 naive two, CD8 memory one. Study conclusions and caveats: Generation probabilities of non-shared clonotypes were lower (relative to those shared by all four donors). Naive subsets generally had larger estimated richness than memory subsets.

Between the trimmed V and J ends, which lost 0 bases and 4 bases, there was a span of 7 bases. The CDR3 loop spans 13 amino acids. The germline gives CDR1 SGHDT, CDR2 YYEEEE. This clone was recorded once. The antigen is unknown. CD4+ cell separation produced CD45RA+ naive and CD45RA-negative memory subsets. Profiling relied on immunoSEQ multiplex PCR, and the TCRdb table lists in-frame clones only, not all of them. Altogether a few hundred thousand clones are present, over 60% being singletons, with the ten largest covering over 8.5%. J is TRBJ1-2 and V is TRBV5-6; D remains unclear. This clonotype was sampled from a man under 40 in good health. The sequencing sample was made of memory CD4+ T cells sorted from blood. Subset denoted: CD45RA-negative fraction. CDR3 loop: CASSLGKSYGYTF. The CDR3 nucleotides are TGTGCCAGCAGCTTGGGAAAGAGCTATGGCTACACCTTC.